A selection of T cell receptor beta chains follows, all from one sample in a study of T-cell reconstitution after alpha-beta-depleted transplantation in children. TCRdb itself ran the PCR reads through MiXCR, one entry per CDR3 protein. The sample has about 230,000 distinct CDR3 sequences; more than 10% are singletons. The material was PBMCs from the stem cell graft donor, obtained from the stem cell graft. These receptors all stem from a human donor who donated a stem cell graft to a child with acute lymphoblastic leukemia. The CDR3 runs from the conserved cysteine through the conserved F or W. D genes are given only for firm matches. A clone size is listed for some rows: how often the clone was seen (once, few, many), or a class if it is expanded.

-	15	TRBV5-1	many	TRBJ2-1	TGCGCCAGCAGCTTGGGCCGGGCTTCCTACAATGAGCAGTTCTTC	CASSLGRASYNEQFF
-	13	TRBV5-1	many	TRBJ2-2	TGCGCCAGCTCTCCGTCAGGGACCGGGGAGCTGTTTTTT	CASSPSGTGELFF
-	13	TRBV4-3	many	TRBJ1-2	TGCGCCAGCAGCCAAGAGGTGGACGATGGCTACACCTTC	CASSQEVDDGYTF
-	18	TRBV20-1	many	TRBJ2-2	TGCAGTGCTAGAGGCGGGGACCCTGATGAGGTGTACACCGGGGAGCTGTTTTTT	CSARGGDPDEVYTGELFF
TRBD2	14	TRBV6-5	many	TRBJ2-2	TGTGCCAGCAGCCCGGCGTGGGGGGGCGGGGAGCTGTTTTTT	CASSPAWGGGELFF
-	16	TRBV9	-	TRBJ2-3	TGTGCCAGCACCAGGCTAGGATCCACCTTCACAGATACGCAGTATTTT	CASTRLGSTFTDTQYF
-	15	TRBV6-2/TRBV6-3	many	TRBJ2-3	TGTGCCAGCACGGCTCCTAGCCGTAGCACAGATACGCAGTATTTT	CASTAPSRSTDTQYF
-	17	TRBV28	many	TRBJ2-7	TGTGCCAGCAGTTTTGGGGTCGGCAGGACCCGCAGGTACGAGCAGTACTTC	CASSFGVGRTRRYEQYF
-	15	TRBV7-9	-	TRBJ2-1	TGTGCCAGCAGCTCCCTCCTAGTTGCATCCAATGAGCAGTTCTTC	CASSSLLVASNEQFF
-	14	TRBV5-5	many	TRBJ1-1	TGTGCCAGCAGCCCAAACTTGATGAACACTGAAGCTTTCTTT	CASSPNLMNTEAFF
TRBD2	17	TRBV12-3/TRBV12-4	many	TRBJ2-5	TGTGCCAGCAGCCGAAGGACTAGCGGGAGAGGGCGAGAGACCCAGTACTTC	CASSRRTSGRGRETQYF
TRBD1	14	TRBV20-1	many	TRBJ2-1	TGCAGTGCTAGGGAGGACAGGGGGACGAATGAGCAGTTCTTC	CSAREDRGTNEQFF
TRBD1	17	TRBV20-1	many	TRBJ1-1	TGCAGTGCTAGAGGATCAACCGGGACAGGGTTTGCCCCTGAAGCTTTCTTT	CSARGSTGTGFAPEAFF
-	16	TRBV25-1	many	TRBJ2-2	TGTGCCAGCACAGGGGAAGAAAGTAGTCACACCGGGGAGCTGTTTTTT	CASTGEESSHTGELFF
-	13	TRBV12-3/TRBV12-4	many	TRBJ1-2	TGTGCCAGCAGGCCGACGGGGAACTATGGCTACACCTTC	CASRPTGNYGYTF
-	11	TRBV19	few	TRBJ2-1	TGTGCCAGTAGTAGGGTTAATGAGCAGTTCTTC	CASSRVNEQFF
-	15	TRBV7-9	many	TRBJ2-7	TGTGCCAGCAGCCTGGTGGGCTCCATCTCCTACGAGCAGTACTTC	CASSLVGSISYEQYF
TRBD2	15	TRBV5-1	many	TRBJ2-1	TGCGCCAGCAGCTTACGGGGGGATACCTACAATGAGCAGTTCTTC	CASSLRGDTYNEQFF
-	12	TRBV28	-	TRBJ2-7	TGTGCCAGCAGTTTTCTAGCCTACGAGCAGTACTTC	CASSFLAYEQYF
TRBD2	14	TRBV19	many	TRBJ2-1	TGTGCCAGTAGTATAGCGGGGGGGCAGGATGAGCAGTTCTTC	CASSIAGGQDEQFF
-	15	TRBV7-2	many	TRBJ2-7	TGTGCCAGCAGCTTAGCGCGGGACAGCTCGGGGAAGCAGTACTTC	CASSLARDSSGKQYF
-	14	TRBV19	-	TRBJ1-1	TGTGCCAGTAGTATCTTCGGCAGGGCAACTGAAGCTTTCTTT	CASSIFGRATEAFF
-	12	TRBV3-1	many	TRBJ2-5	TGTGCCAGCAGCCCCCTAGGCCAGACCCAGTACTTC	CASSPLGQTQYF
TRBD2	16	TRBV28	many	TRBJ2-7	TGTGCCAGCAGTTATCTAGCGGGGGGGCGTCCCAACGAGCAGTACTTC	CASSYLAGGRPNEQYF
-	13	TRBV6-1	many	TRBJ2-5	TGTGCCAGCAGCTTCGGGGATCAAGAGACCCAGTACTTC	CASSFGDQETQYF
TRBD2	15	TRBV7-7	many	TRBJ2-3	TGTGCCAGCAGCTCTGGGACTAGCGGCCGGGATACGCAGTATTTT	CASSSGTSGRDTQYF
TRBD1	16	TRBV5-1	many	TRBJ2-1	TGCGCCAGCAGCGCGTTGACAGGGGCGATCTACAATGAGCAGTTCTTC	CASSALTGAIYNEQFF
-	13	TRBV7-9	many	TRBJ1-1	TGTGCCAGCAGCTGGACGGAGAACACTGAAGCTTTCTTT	CASSWTENTEAFF
-	12	TRBV6-5	many	TRBJ2-7	TGTGCCAGCAGTTACTCCCGCTACGAGCAGTACTTC	CASSYSRYEQYF
-	14	TRBV28	many	TRBJ2-7	TGTGCCAGCAGTTTAAGGGCCAAAACCTACGAGCAGTACTTC	CASSLRAKTYEQYF
-	13	TRBV5-1	many	TRBJ2-7	TGCGCCAGCAGCTTAGACAGAGCCTACGAGCAGTACTTC	CASSLDRAYEQYF
TRBD1	18	TRBV5-5	many	TRBJ1-6	TGTGCCAGCAGCCTAAAATCGGACAGGACCTCCTATAATTCACCCCTCCACTTT	CASSLKSDRTSYNSPLHF
-	14	TRBV11-2	many	TRBJ2-2	TGTGCCAGCAGCCCCTGGACGGGGGCCGGGGAGCTGTTTTTT	CASSPWTGAGELFF
-	14	TRBV20-1	many	TRBJ2-5	TGCAGTGCTAGAGTGGGGACGCCGCAAGAGACCCAGTACTTC	CSARVGTPQETQYF
-	12	TRBV5-5	-	TRBJ1-1	TGTGCCAGCAGCGCCCAGCGCACTGAAGCTTTCTTT	CASSAQRTEAFF
-	14	TRBV7-2	many	TRBJ2-3	TGTGCCAGCAGCTTCTGGGATAGCACAGATACGCAGTATTTT	CASSFWDSTDTQYF
TRBD2	15	TRBV20-1	-	TRBJ2-5	TGCAGTGCTCCTTCGGGGACTAGCGCACAAGAGACCCAGTACTTC	CSAPSGTSAQETQYF
TRBD1	12	TRBV20-1	many	TRBJ1-2	TGCAGTGTCTCCAGGGGGCCGGGCGGCTACACCTTC	CSVSRGPGGYTF
TRBD2	18	TRBV11-1	-	TRBJ2-2	TGTGCCAGCAGCTTAGATGCCCCCCTAGCGGACTACACCGGGGAGCTGTTTTTT	CASSLDAPLADYTGELFF
TRBD2	17	TRBV28	many	TRBJ2-3	TGTGCCAGCCTACTAGCGGGGGCATTCCATAGCACAGATACGCAGTATTTT	CASLLAGAFHSTDTQYF
TRBD1	15	TRBV3-1	many	TRBJ2-7	TGTGCCAGCAGCCAAGAAGGGGACAGGGGGGGAGAGCAGTACTTC	CASSQEGDRGGEQYF
-	16	TRBV27	few	TRBJ2-2	TGTGCCAGCAGTCCCATCAGGGGATCGAACACCGGGGAGCTGTTTTTT	CASSPIRGSNTGELFF
-	11	TRBV4-2	once	TRBJ1-2	TGTGCCAGAGGCCAGGATCCTGGCTACACCTTC	CARGQDPGYTF
TRBD1	14	TRBV25-1	many	TRBJ2-7	TGTGCCAGCAGTGAACTCGGGACAGCCTACGAGCAGTACTTC	CASSELGTAYEQYF
-	11	TRBV6-2/TRBV6-3	few	TRBJ2-7	TGTGCCAGCAGTCGGGACACACAGCAGTACTTC	CASSRDTQQYF
-	15	TRBV5-5	many	TRBJ1-5	TGTGCCAGCAGCTCCATTGGTGCTAGCAATCAGCCCCAGCATTTT	CASSSIGASNQPQHF
TRBD2	12	TRBV15	few	TRBJ2-7	TGTGCCACCAGCAGGGGGGGGGGCGAGCAGTACTTC	CATSRGGGEQYF
TRBD1	13	TRBV6-2/TRBV6-3	many	TRBJ1-2	TGTGCCAGCAGTTTGGAGGGGGCGAATGGCTACACCTTC	CASSLEGANGYTF
-	14	TRBV7-8	many	TRBJ1-2	TGTGCCAGCAGCTTATCCCCAGGGGCGTATGGCTACACCTTC	CASSLSPGAYGYTF
-	11	TRBV20-1	many	TRBJ2-7	TGCAGTGCTTCCGGACAGTACGAGCAGTACTTC	CSASGQYEQYF
-	16	TRBV5-1	many	TRBJ1-1	TGCGCCAGCAGCTTGGGTTATTCAGGGCCGAGCACTGAAGCTTTCTTT	CASSLGYSGPSTEAFF
-	13	TRBV6-6	few	TRBJ1-1	TGTGCCAGCAGCCCCCTAGGACAACTTGAAGCTTTCTTT	CASSPLGQLEAFF
TRBD2	13	TRBV20-1	many	TRBJ2-2	TGCAGTGCTAGAGACGGGGGGACCGGGGAGCTGTTTTTT	CSARDGGTGELFF
-	14	TRBV7-8	many	TRBJ1-5	TGTGCCAGCAGCCCAGAAGGGACCAGTCAGCCCCAGCATTTT	CASSPEGTSQPQHF
TRBD1	17	TRBV5-1	many	TRBJ1-3	TGCGCCAGCAGCTTGGCCATGTGGGACAGCTCTGGAAACACCATATATTTT	CASSLAMWDSSGNTIYF